Below are 28 T cell receptor beta chains sequenced from a single sample in a study of glioma-infiltrating T cells after dendritic cell vaccination. Here immunoSEQ multiplex PCR was the method, and the copy in TCRdb shows in-frame clones only, minus some. The profile shows tens of thousands of clones, around 87% of them singletons. Stated time point: after dendritic cell vaccination, including at tumor progression/relapse. The material sequenced was blood, taken after dendritic cell vaccination. The origin of the receptors is a human donor with glioblastoma.

The rearrangement joins TRBV18 to TRBJ2-3; D remains unclear. V lost 2 bases, J lost 4 bases, and 4 bases lay in between. CDR1 and CDR2 (germline): KGHSH, LQKENI. The CDR3 is 12 amino acids. The CDR3 nucleotides are TGTGCCAGCTCACCAATCGCAGATACGCAGTATTTT. Translation gives CASSPIADTQYF.

The rearrangement uses TRBV5-1 and TRBJ2-3; TRBD2 agrees at 7 bases. CDR1 and CDR2 from the germline V gene are SGHRS and YFSETQ. The V segment lost 4 bases and the J segment 5 bases; nucleotides outside the gene matches: 13. The CDR3 consists of 16 residues. As DNA, the CDR3 is TGCGCCAGCAGCACCGGCCTGGCGGGAGCCATAGATACGCAGTATTTT. It codes for CASSTGLAGAIDTQYF.

The gene calls are TRBV20-1 and TRBJ1-1; the D is unclear. Between the trimmed V and J ends, which lost 7 bases and 3 bases, there was a span of 9 bases. Germline values: CDR1 DFQATT, CDR2 SNEGSKA (reference sequence). CDR3 length: 11 residues. The CDR3 DNA reads TGCAGTGTACGAGGGTACACTGAAGCTTTCTTT. Amino acids: CSVRGYTEAFF.

The chain has TRBV4-3 and TRBJ1-2, with D perhaps TRBD1 (5 bases). Germline V gene lookup returns CDR1 LGHNA and CDR2 YSLEER. Between the trimmed V and J ends, which lost 1 base and 3 bases, there was a span of 18 bases. This CDR3 comprises 17 residues. CDR3 loop: CASSQAGGGVGDYGYTF. The DNA for the CDR3 is TGCGCCAGCAGCCAAGCCGGGGGAGGGGTTGGGGACTATGGCTACACCTTC.

The chain employs TRBV19 and TRBJ2-1, with D possibly TRBD2 on 6 matching bases. Trimming left V 1 base short and J 4 bases short, with 11 bases between. This CDR3 has 15 residues. Per germline, CDR1 LNHDA and CDR2 SQIVND (reference sequence). The CDR3 spells CASSIGRGSYNEQFF. The CDR3 coding sequence is TGTGCCAGTAGTATAGGGCGGGGATCTTACAATGAGCAGTTCTTC. Together with reference TRBV19 and TRBJ2-1, the CDR3 gives the full variable domain: DGGITQSPKYLFRKEGQNVTLSCEQNLNHDAMYWYRQDPGQGLRLIYYSQIVNDFQKGDIAEGYSVSREKKESFPLTVTSAQKNPTAFYLCASSIGRGSYNEQFFGPGTRLTVL.

This clone was detected a few times. This chain connects TRBV5-4 to TRBJ2-7; 9 positions agree with TRBD2. Trimming at V came to 5 bases and at J to 6 bases, leaving 6 bases not matched to a gene. The CDR3 has 13 amino acids. Germline V gene lookup returns CDR1 SGHNT and CDR2 YYREEE (reference sequence). In nucleotides, the CDR3 is TGTGCCAGCAGTTCGGGACTAGCTCGCGAGCAGTACTTC. It translates to CASSSGLAREQYF.

The chain couples TRBV7-9 to TRBJ1-5; 8 bases fit TRBD1. J gave up 5 bases and V 5 bases, and 5 bases lay outside the gene matches. This CDR3 is built from 14 residues. Germline V lookup: CDR1 SEHNR, CDR2 FQNEAQ (reference sequence). CDR3 loop: CASSPGTGDQPQHF. The CDR3 nucleotides are TGTGCCAGCAGCCCAGGGACAGGAGATCAGCCCCAGCATTTT.

The chain joins TRBV6-1 to TRBJ2-1, with 11 bases aligning to TRBD2. From germline, CDR1 is MNHNS and CDR2 SASEGT. The CDR3 consists of 14 residues. V trimming: 7 bases; J trimming: 14 bases; junction bases outside the gene matches: 13. This CDR3 is CASTSGLAGLAEFF. CDR3 bases: TGTGCCAGCACCTCCGGACTAGCGGGTTTGGCTGAGTTCTTC.

V and J are TRBV19 and TRBJ2-2; TRBD2 might be the D (7 bases). The ends were cut back, 3 bases at V and 3 bases at J, with 11 bases in the middle. This CDR3 region has 15 residues. Germline assignment: CDR1 LNHDA and CDR2 SQIVND (reference sequence). The CDR3 protein is CASSIGGADTGELFF. Here the CDR3 DNA reads TGTGCCAGTAGTATTGGGGGGGCAGACACCGGGGAGCTGTTTTTT. The whole variable domain, remainder taken from reference TRBV19 and TRBJ2-2, is DGGITQSPKYLFRKEGQNVTLSCEQNLNHDAMYWYRQDPGQGLRLIYYSQIVNDFQKGDIAEGYSVSREKKESFPLTVTSAQKNPTAFYLCASSIGGADTGELFFGEGSRLTVL.

The CDR3 loop is CASSDPGKETQYF. The CDR3 DNA follows: TGCGCCAGCAGTGACCCGGGTAAAGAGACCCAGTACTTC. The rearrangement uses TRBV10-2 and TRBJ2-5; the D is unclear. Per germline, CDR1 WSHSY and CDR2 SAAADI. The CDR3 contains 13 residues. Trimming removed 3 bases at V and 3 bases at J, with 8 bases between.

The V call is TRBV9, the J call TRBJ2-1; D is possibly TRBD1 (5 bases). V was trimmed by 9 bases and J by 4 bases, leaving 14 bases between them. The CDR3 runs 13 residues. The germline V gene has CDR1 SGDLS and CDR2 YYNGEE. The DNA of the CDR3 is TGTGCCACCCAAGCGTACAGGTACAATGAGCAGTTCTTC. Amino acids: CATQAYRYNEQFF. The complete variable domain, with remaining parts taken from reference TRBV9 and TRBJ2-1, reads DSGVTQTPKHLITATGQRVTLRCSPRSGDLSVYWYQQSLDQGLQFLIQYYNGEERAKGNILERFSAQQFPDLHSELNLSSLELGDSALYFCATQAYRYNEQFFGPGTRLTVL.

This sequence joins TRBV4-2 and TRBJ2-1, with 10 positions matching TRBD2. Germline trimming cut 1 base from V and 5 bases from J; bases unmatched to any gene: 11. Germline-derived CDR1 and CDR2 are LGHNA and YNFKEQ. CDR3 length equals 18 residues. CDR3 DNA sequence: TGTGCCAGCAGCCAAGTTCTTCGATGGACTAGCGGAAACAATGAGCAGTTCTTC. This gives the protein CASSQVLRWTSGNNEQFF.

This chain connects TRBV5-1 to TRBJ2-7; TRBD1 agrees at 10 bases. This CDR3 spans 17 amino acids. Germline V CDR1 and CDR2: SGHRS, YFSETQ. The ends lost 0 bases at V and 6 bases at J; junction bases unmatched: 12. The chain's CDR3 is CASSLGPEGTGVSEQYF. The CDR3 nucleotides are TGCGCCAGCAGCTTGGGTCCGGAGGGGACAGGGGTAAGCGAGCAGTACTTC.

CDR3 sequence (DNA): TGCGCCAGCAGCTTTGGGGGGGTGGGGACTGAAGCTTTCTTT. Its protein is CASSFGGVGTEAFF. This sequence joins TRBV5-1 and TRBJ1-1; D perhaps matches TRBD1 (5 bases). The CDR3 spans 14 residues. The ends were cut back, 2 bases at V and 5 bases at J, with 13 bases in the middle. Germline values: CDR1 SGHRS, CDR2 YFSETQ.

The rearrangement links TRBV10-3 to TRBJ1-1, with TRBD1 as a possible D gene (6 bases). V was clipped by 4 bases and J by 5 bases, with 20 bases between them. The CDR3 contains 16 residues. Germline CDR1 reads ENHRY; CDR2 reads SYGVKD. The CDR3: CAISGQAGGAMTEAFF. The CDR3 coding sequence is TGTGCCATCAGTGGCCAGGCGGGGGGGGCGATGACTGAAGCTTTCTTT.

The rearrangement joins TRBV10-3 to TRBJ2-2; 12 bases are a match to TRBD2. The germline CDR1 and CDR2 sequences are ENHRY and SYGVKD. This CDR3 has 15 residues. CDR3 protein: CCSSRTSGVTGELFF. In nucleotides, the CDR3 is TGTTGTTCCTCTCGGACTAGCGGGGTGACCGGGGAGCTGTTTTTT.

The chain has TRBV5-6 and TRBJ2-2, with 12 bases matching TRBD1. This CDR3 comprises 15 residues. The J segment lost 7 bases and the V segment lost 4 bases, leaving 5 bases of the junction unmatched. CDR1 and CDR2 from the germline V gene are SGHDT and YYEEEE. The CDR3 DNA is TGTGCCAGCAGCCCGGGACAGGGGGCTGGCGGGGAGCTGTTTTTT. It encodes CASSPGQGAGGELFF.

The V call is TRBV10-2, the J call TRBJ2-5; 7 bases align to TRBD2. Trimming cost V 5 bases and J 2 bases; bases outside gene matches: 8. The CDR3 runs 15 residues. Germline V gene sequence: CDR1 WSHSY, CDR2 SAAADI. The CDR3 loop reads CASSRGRATQETQYF. For the CDR3, the DNA is TGCGCCAGCAGTCGGGGGAGGGCCACTCAAGAGACCCAGTACTTC.

The chain has TRBV18 and TRBJ2-1; D gene ambiguous. Germline CDR1 reads KGHSH; CDR2 reads LQKENI. The CDR3 spans 17 residues. The V end was cut by 3 bases, the J end by 0 bases, with 15 bases between. The CDR3 bases are TGTGCCAGCTCACCCCAGTGGGCGTCCCACTCCTACAATGAGCAGTTCTTC. It codes for CASSPQWASHSYNEQFF.

As regards this clone: In the same sample, other DNA sequences code for this CDR3. J is TRBJ2-3 and V is TRBV9; D is uncertain. Trimming cost V 2 bases and J 4 bases, with 8 bases left between them. CDR1 is SGDLS and CDR2 is YYNGEE in the germline V gene. The CDR3 has 13 amino acids. The DNA of the CDR3 is TGTGCCAGCAGCGTGGGTAGCCCAGATACGCAGTATTTT. This gives the protein CASSVGSPDTQYF.

V usage is TRBV28 and J usage is TRBJ2-1; possible D gene TRBD2, 5 bases. The CDR3 has 15 residues. Trimming removed 4 bases from V and 1 base from J, with 11 bases in between. Germline CDR1 and CDR2: MDHEN and SYDVKM. Written as DNA, the CDR3 is TGTGCCAGCAGTTCTCATACTAGTTCCTACAATGAGCAGTTCTTC. Translated: CASSSHTSSYNEQFF.

The chain recombines TRBV7-2 with TRBJ2-2; 8 positions match TRBD2. The germline V gene encodes CDR1 SGHTA and CDR2 FQGNSA. Losses at the gene ends were 5 bases for V and 2 bases for J; bases not matched to a gene: 4. The CDR3 is 15 amino acids. The CDR3 DNA reads as TGTGCCAGCAGCCAGGGACTAGTAAACACCGGGGAGCTGTTTTTT. Its protein product is CASSQGLVNTGELFF.

J is TRBJ1-2 and V is TRBV9; D perhaps matches TRBD1 (6 bases). Per the germline V gene, CDR1 is SGDLS and CDR2 is YYNGEE. This CDR3 has 15 amino acids. Trimming took off 3 bases at V and 1 base at J, with 13 bases between the two ends. In nucleotides, the CDR3 is TGTGCCAGCAGCGCTCGACAGGCTGTTAACTATGGCTACACCTTC. Residues: CASSARQAVNYGYTF.

This clone was seen just once. The chain joins TRBV20-1 to TRBJ2-1; 9 bases map to TRBD2. The CDR3 extends over 11 amino acids. Per germline, CDR1 DFQATT and CDR2 SNEGSKA (reference sequence). V gave up 3 bases and J gave up 14 bases; unmatched junction bases: 5. CDR3 protein: CSASRAGGEFF. CDR3 DNA sequence: TGCAGTGCTAGTAGGGCGGGAGGGGAGTTCTTC.

The chain joins TRBV15 to TRBJ1-1; D may be TRBD1 (5 bases). The CDR3 covers 16 residues. V lost 1 base to trimming and J lost 0 bases, with 12 bases between them. CDR1 LNHNV and CDR2 YYDKDF come from the germline V gene (reference sequence). CDR3 coding DNA: TGTGCCACCAGCAGAGGAGCGGGGGGGATGAACACTGAAGCTTTCTTT. Translating it yields CATSRGAGGMNTEAFF.

V gene TRBV6-4 combines with J gene TRBJ2-1; no firm D call. Trimming took off 4 bases at V and 2 bases at J, with 12 bases between the two ends. Germline CDR1 is MRHNA and CDR2 is SNTAGT. This CDR3 contains 15 residues. The CDR3 region has the DNA TGTGCCAGCAGTGTAGAGGCTACGACCTACAATGAGCAGTTCTTC. This codes for CASSVEATTYNEQFF.

The chain has TRBV5-1 and TRBJ1-5, with D possibly matching TRBD1 (6 bases). Trimming removed 4 bases from V and 2 bases from J, with 13 bases in between. CDR1 is SGHRS, CDR2 YFSETQ, per germline. The CDR3 has 15 residues. The CDR3 sequence: CASSPSAGGNQPQHF. CDR3 nucleotides: TGCGCCAGCAGCCCCTCGGCAGGGGGCAATCAGCCCCAGCATTTT.

This rearrangement joins TRBV15 to TRBJ2-7; D might be TRBD1 (5 bases). CDR3 length equals 16 residues. The V gene's germline CDR1 is LNHNV and CDR2 YYDKDF (reference sequence). V lost 2 bases and J lost 3, with 17 bases in between. CDR3 in amino acids: CATSRLRQNRGYEQYF. The CDR3 DNA is TGTGCCACCAGCAGACTGAGACAGAACCGAGGCTACGAGCAGTACTTC.